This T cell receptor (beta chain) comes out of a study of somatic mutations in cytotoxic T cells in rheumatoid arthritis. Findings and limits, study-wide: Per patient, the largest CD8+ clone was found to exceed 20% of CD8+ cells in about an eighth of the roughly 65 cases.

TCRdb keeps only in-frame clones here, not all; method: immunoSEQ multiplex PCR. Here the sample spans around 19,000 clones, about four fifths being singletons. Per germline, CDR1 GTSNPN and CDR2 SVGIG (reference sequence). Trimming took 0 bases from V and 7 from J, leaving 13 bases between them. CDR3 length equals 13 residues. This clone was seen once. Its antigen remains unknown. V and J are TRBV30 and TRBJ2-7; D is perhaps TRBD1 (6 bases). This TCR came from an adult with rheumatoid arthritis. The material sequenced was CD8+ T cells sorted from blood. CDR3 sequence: CAWSVFQGREQYF. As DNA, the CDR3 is TGTGCCTGGAGTGTATTTCAGGGGCGGGAGCAGTACTTC.